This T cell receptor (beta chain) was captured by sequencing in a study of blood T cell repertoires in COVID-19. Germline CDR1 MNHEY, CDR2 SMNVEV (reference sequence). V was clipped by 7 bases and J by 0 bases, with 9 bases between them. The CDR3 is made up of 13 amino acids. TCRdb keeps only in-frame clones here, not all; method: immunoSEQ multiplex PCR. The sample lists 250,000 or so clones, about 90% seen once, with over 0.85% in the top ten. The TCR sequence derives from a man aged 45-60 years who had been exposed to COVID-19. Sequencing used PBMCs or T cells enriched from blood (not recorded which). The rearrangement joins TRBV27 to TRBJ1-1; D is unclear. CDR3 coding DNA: TGTGCCAGCACACAAAATATGAACACTGAAGCTTTCTTT. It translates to CASTQNMNTEAFF.